The 23 T cell receptor beta chains below were found in one sample sequenced in a study of CD8+ T cells in alopecia areata. The treatment was: oral pan-JAK inhibitor, 5-10 mg twice daily. Sequencing relied on a cDNA template that was reverse transcribed from extracted RNA. Produced via immunoSEQ multiplex PCR; TCRdb's table is partial and in-frame only. Of 150,000 or so clones in the sample, roughly 63% were seen once. This specimen consisted of CD4+ T cells sorted from blood, obtained between weeks 55 and 65, from a patient treated with tofacitinib. These receptors were taken from a human donor with alopecia areata.

This chain links TRBV29-1 with TRBJ1-2; D possibly corresponds to TRBD1 (5 bases). The V end lost 5 bases, the J end lost 4 bases, and 14 bases lay between the germline ends. The CDR3 sequence is 13 residues long. CDR1 and CDR2 from the germline V gene are SQVTM and ANQGSEA. Here the CDR3 reads CSVLDTASYGYTF. In DNA form, the CDR3 reads TGCAGCGTTTTGGACACCGCCAGCTATGGCTACACCTTC. The full variable domain, its missing parts supplied by reference TRBV29-1 and TRBJ1-2, is SAVISQKPSRDICQRGTSLTIQCQVDSQVTMMFWYRQQPGQSLTLIATANQGSEATYESGFVIDKFPISRPNLTFSTLTVSNMSPEDSSIYLCSVLDTASYGYTFGSGTRLTVV.

The chain joins TRBV19 to TRBJ1-2, with unresolved D. The CDR3 has 14 amino acids. The V gene lost 3 bases and the J gene lost 3 bases, with 11 bases spanning the gap. The germline V gene has CDR1 LNHDA and CDR2 SQIVND (reference sequence). CDR3 in amino acids: CASSMPGFDYGYTF. As DNA, the CDR3 is TGTGCCAGTAGTATGCCTGGCTTTGACTATGGCTACACCTTC.

The V call is TRBV7-8, the J call TRBJ2-5; 7 positions agree with TRBD1. The V gene end was trimmed by 6 bases and the J gene end by 5 bases; junction bases not matched to a gene: 6. The CDR3 consists of 13 residues. Germline assignment: CDR1 SGHVS and CDR2 FQNEAQ. The CDR3 protein is CASRRGGGETQYF. CDR3 in DNA: TGTGCCAGCAGGAGAGGGGGCGGGGAGACCCAGTACTTC. Together with reference TRBV7-8 and TRBJ2-5, the CDR3 gives the full variable domain: GAGVSQSPRYKVAKRGQDVALRCDPISGHVSLFWYQQALGQGPEFLTYFQNEAQLDKSGLPSDRFFAERPEGSVSTLKIQRTQQEDSAVYLCASRRGGGETQYFGPGTRLLVL.

This clone has only a few counts. This rearrangement joins TRBV18 to TRBJ2-3; D remains ambiguous. The germline V gene has CDR1 KGHSH and CDR2 LQKENI. The CDR3 is 15 residues long. Trimming removed 1 base at V and 4 bases at J, with 12 bases between. CDR3 sequence: CASSPLGPSPDTQYF. Here the CDR3 DNA reads TGTGCCAGCTCACCACTAGGACCCTCCCCAGATACGCAGTATTTT.

This chain joins TRBV10-3 and TRBJ1-3; possibly TRBD1 for D (6 bases). V was trimmed by 3 bases and J by 5 bases, leaving 17 bases between them. Germline V lookup: CDR1 ENHRY, CDR2 SYGVKD. The CDR3 sequence is 16 residues long. The CDR3 DNA sequence: TGTGCCATCAGTGACGTCGGGGGCTCCGACAGAAACACCATATATTTT. Translating gives CAISDVGGSDRNTIYF.

The sample holds a few counts of this clone. The rearrangement uses TRBV29-1 and TRBJ2-5, with TRBD2 as a possible D gene (6 bases). V was cut by 7 bases and J by 4 bases, with 13 bases left in between. The CDR3 spans 12 residues. Germline V gene lookup returns CDR1 SQVTM and CDR2 ANQGSEA. CDR3 nucleotides: TGCAGCGCCGTGGAGGGCCCAGAGACCCAGTACTTC. The encoded protein is CSAVEGPETQYF.

The gene calls are TRBV29-1 and TRBJ1-2; the D is unclear. Germline V gene lookup returns CDR1 SQVTM and CDR2 ANQGSEA. V was clipped by 3 bases and J by 8 bases, with 16 bases between them. CDR3 length: 13 residues. CDR3 DNA sequence: TGCAGCGTTGATGCCCAACAAATGATCGGCTACACCTTC. Translating it yields CSVDAQQMIGYTF.

CDR3 sequence: CASSQGSSGGYNEQFF. CDR3 coding DNA: TGTGCCAGCAGCCAAGGGTCTAGCGGGGGGTACAATGAGCAGTTCTTC. The V call is TRBV4-2, the J call TRBJ2-1; 11 bases are a match to TRBD2. The germline gives CDR1 LGHNA, CDR2 YNFKEQ. This CDR3 region has 16 residues. V shed 1 base, J shed 4 bases, and the junction held 3 bases outside the gene matches.

The gene calls are TRBV6-1 and TRBJ1-1; D gene ambiguous. V shed 8 bases and J shed 3 bases, with 16 bases lying between them. This CDR3 is 14 amino acids long. Germline V CDR1 and CDR2: MNHNS, SASEGT. Written as DNA, the CDR3 is TGTGCCAGCTTCGCCGGGTTAACTTACACTGAAGCTTTCTTT. This gives the protein CASFAGLTYTEAFF.

V and J are TRBV6-5 and TRBJ2-7; 9 positions agree with TRBD1. Germline CDR1 MNHEY, CDR2 SVGAGI. V was clipped by 8 bases and J by 0 bases; unmatched bases: 8. The CDR3 is 15 amino acids. CDR3 amino acids: CASRPDRGSSYEQYF. CDR3 in DNA: TGTGCCAGCCGACCTGACAGGGGGAGCTCCTACGAGCAGTACTTC.

The chain recombines TRBV30 with TRBJ2-2; 9 nucleotides align to TRBD1. This CDR3 is built from 15 residues. Losses at the gene ends were 1 base for V and 4 bases for J; bases not matched to a gene: 4. CDR1 is GTSNPN and CDR2 is SVGIG in the germline V gene (reference sequence). The CDR3 DNA is TGTGCCTGGAGTGCGGGACAGGGCCTCACCGGGGAGCTGTTTTTT. Its translation is CAWSAGQGLTGELFF.

V and J are TRBV27 and TRBJ1-5, with 9 positions matching TRBD1. The trim removed 1 base at V and 5 bases at J, leaving 6 bases unmatched. This CDR3 is built from 16 residues. The germline gives CDR1 MNHEY, CDR2 SMNVEV (reference sequence). CDR3 loop: CASSLYAGQGYQPQHF. CDR3 coding DNA: TGTGCCAGCAGTTTATACGCGGGACAGGGTTATCAGCCCCAGCATTTT.

The V gene is TRBV6-6, the J gene TRBJ1-1, with a possible D match to TRBD1 (6 bases). V was shortened by 3 bases and J by 6 bases, with 11 bases between the two germline ends. Looked up from germline, CDR1 is MNHNY and CDR2 is SVGAGI (reference sequence). The CDR3 spans 13 residues. As DNA, the CDR3 is TGTGCCAGCAGTTATTCAGGGGTCCCTGAAGCTTTCTTT. Amino acids: CASSYSGVPEAFF.

This clone was detected once. This sequence joins TRBV29-1 and TRBJ2-7; D possibly corresponds to TRBD1 (6 bases). Germline-derived CDR1 and CDR2 are SQVTM and ANQGSEA. Trimming took 0 bases from V and 3 from J, leaving 12 bases between them. This CDR3 comprises 14 residues. The CDR3 nucleotides are TGCAGCGTTGAAGATCCGTTGACAGGCTACGAGCAGTACTTC. Translated, it gives CSVEDPLTGYEQYF.

V gene TRBV4-2 combines with J gene TRBJ2-5; 12 bases are shared with TRBD2. V trimming: 4 bases; J trimming: 1 base; junction bases outside the gene matches: 13. The CDR3 length is 19 residues. Germline values: CDR1 LGHNA, CDR2 YNFKEQ. CDR3 coding DNA: TGTGCCAGCAGCCGCGGCCGACTCGGGACTAGCGGGCCCCAAGAGACCCAGTACTTC. Amino acids: CASSRGRLGTSGPQETQYF.

This clone occurred a few times. The rearrangement links TRBV30 to TRBJ1-1, with D maybe TRBD1 (6 bases). This CDR3 is 12 amino acids long. With 4 bases removed from V and 9 bases from J, the gap between germline ends came to 15 bases. Germline CDR1 is GTSNPN and CDR2 is SVGIG (reference sequence). The CDR3 spells CAWNLGTYQAFF. The CDR3 region has the DNA TGTGCCTGGAATTTAGGGACATATCAAGCTTTCTTT.

V usage is TRBV29-1 and J usage is TRBJ1-2, with D unclear. The CDR3 contains 12 residues. The V gene's germline CDR1 is SQVTM and CDR2 ANQGSEA. V was clipped by 4 bases and J by 3 bases, with 9 bases between them. This chain's CDR3 is CSVAGDDYGYTF. The DNA for the CDR3 is TGCAGCGTTGCAGGCGACGACTATGGCTACACCTTC. Full variable domain (missing parts from reference TRBV29-1 and TRBJ1-2): SAVISQKPSRDICQRGTSLTIQCQVDSQVTMMFWYRQQPGQSLTLIATANQGSEATYESGFVIDKFPISRPNLTFSTLTVSNMSPEDSSIYLCSVAGDDYGYTFGSGTRLTVV.

This clone was observed a single time. The rearrangement links TRBV15 to TRBJ2-3; 11 bases line up with TRBD2. CDR3 size: 15 residues. Trimming cost V 3 bases and J 6 bases; bases outside gene matches: 5. Germline CDR1 reads LNHNV; CDR2 reads YYDKDF (reference sequence). CDR3 loop: CATSSGTSGVDTQYF. DNA of the CDR3: TGTGCCACCAGCAGCGGGACTAGCGGTGTGGATACGCAGTATTTT. The full variable domain, completed using reference TRBV15 and TRBJ2-3, is DAMVIQNPRYQVTQFGKPVTLSCSQTLNHNVMYWYQQKSSQAPKLLFHYYDKDFNNEADTPDNFQSRRPNTSFCFLDIRSPGLGDTAMYLCATSSGTSGVDTQYFGPGTRLTVL.

This chain joins TRBV7-9 and TRBJ1-5; no clear D gene. V was cut by 1 base and J by 0 bases, with 10 bases left in between. Per germline, CDR1 SEHNR and CDR2 FQNEAQ (reference sequence). The CDR3 runs 16 residues. CDR3 in DNA: TGTGCCAGCAGCTTAGGGGTAGGGAATAGCAATCAGCCCCAGCATTTT. Translation: CASSLGVGNSNQPQHF.

This clone was picked up a small number of times. The rearrangement joins TRBV7-2 to TRBJ1-1; D call uncertain. This CDR3 has 15 amino acids. V dropped 2 bases and J dropped 0 bases, with 10 bases sitting between them. CDR1 and CDR2 from the germline V gene are SGHTA and FQGNSA. CDR3 in amino acids: CASSLMVGMNTEAFF. The CDR3, as DNA: TGTGCCAGCAGCTTAATGGTCGGCATGAACACTGAAGCTTTCTTT.

J is TRBJ1-6 and V is TRBV2, with D perhaps TRBD1 (5 bases). V was cut by 2 bases and J by 4 bases, with 15 bases left in between. Looked up from germline, CDR1 is SNHLY and CDR2 is FYNNEI. This CDR3 is built from 17 residues. CDR3 sequence (DNA): TGTGCCAGCAGTGAATATCGCGTGGGGCTTTATAATTCACCCCTCCACTTT. This gives the protein CASSEYRVGLYNSPLHF.

This chain links TRBV28 with TRBJ1-5, with D unresolved. Germline loops: CDR1 MDHEN, CDR2 SYDVKM. The CDR3 is made up of 15 amino acids. Trimming left V 7 bases short and J 2 bases short, with 15 bases between. CDR3 protein: CASTFWGSGNQPQHF. CDR3 DNA sequence: TGTGCCAGCACCTTCTGGGGAAGCGGCAATCAGCCCCAGCATTTT.

This clone was found a few times. The gene calls are TRBV29-1 and TRBJ2-5, with 8 bases aligning to TRBD2. V lost 4 bases to trimming and J lost 7 bases; unmatched junction nucleotides: 14. The CDR3 is 15 residues long. The V gene's germline CDR1 is SQVTM and CDR2 ANQGSEA. The CDR3 region is CSVGPVRGGLGTQYF. CDR3 in DNA: TGCAGCGTTGGACCTGTCCGGGGGGGCCTTGGGACCCAGTACTTC.